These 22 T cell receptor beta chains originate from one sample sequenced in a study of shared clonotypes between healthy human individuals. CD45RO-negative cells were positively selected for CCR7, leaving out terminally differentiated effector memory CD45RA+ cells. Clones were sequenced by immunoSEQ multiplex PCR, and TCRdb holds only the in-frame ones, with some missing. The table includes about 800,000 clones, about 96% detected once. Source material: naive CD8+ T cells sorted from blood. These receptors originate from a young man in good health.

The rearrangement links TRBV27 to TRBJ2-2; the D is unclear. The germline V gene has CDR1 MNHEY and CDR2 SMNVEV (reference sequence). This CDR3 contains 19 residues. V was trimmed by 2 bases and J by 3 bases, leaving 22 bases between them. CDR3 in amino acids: CASSLLVGSSGEDTGELFF. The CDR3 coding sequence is TGTGCCAGCAGTTTACTAGTGGGTAGCTCGGGCGAGGACACCGGGGAGCTGTTTTTT.

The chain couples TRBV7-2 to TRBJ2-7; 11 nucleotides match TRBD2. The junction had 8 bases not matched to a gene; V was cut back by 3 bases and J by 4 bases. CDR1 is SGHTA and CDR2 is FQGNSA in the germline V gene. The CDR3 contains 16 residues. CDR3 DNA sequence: TGTGCCAGCAGCTTGCGGACTAGCGGGTTTCTGTACGAGCAGTACTTC. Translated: CASSLRTSGFLYEQYF.

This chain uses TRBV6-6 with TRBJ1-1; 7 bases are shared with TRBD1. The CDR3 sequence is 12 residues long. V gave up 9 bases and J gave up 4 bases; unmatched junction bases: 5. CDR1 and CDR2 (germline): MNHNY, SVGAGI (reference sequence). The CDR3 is CASHPGGTEAFF. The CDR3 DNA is TGTGCCAGTCACCCAGGGGGCACTGAAGCTTTCTTT.

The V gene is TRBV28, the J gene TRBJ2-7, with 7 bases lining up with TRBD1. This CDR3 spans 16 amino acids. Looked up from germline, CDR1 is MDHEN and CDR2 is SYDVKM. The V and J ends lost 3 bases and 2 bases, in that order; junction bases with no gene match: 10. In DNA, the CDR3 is TGTGCCAGCAGTTTCGGCCCCTTGGACAGGACCTACGAGCAGTACTTC. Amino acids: CASSFGPLDRTYEQYF.

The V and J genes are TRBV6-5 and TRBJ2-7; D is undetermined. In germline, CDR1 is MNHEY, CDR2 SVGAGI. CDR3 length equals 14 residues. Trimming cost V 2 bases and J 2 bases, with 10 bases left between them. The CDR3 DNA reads TGTGCCAGCAGTTACGGGGTTGGACCCTACGAGCAGTACTTC. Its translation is CASSYGVGPYEQYF.

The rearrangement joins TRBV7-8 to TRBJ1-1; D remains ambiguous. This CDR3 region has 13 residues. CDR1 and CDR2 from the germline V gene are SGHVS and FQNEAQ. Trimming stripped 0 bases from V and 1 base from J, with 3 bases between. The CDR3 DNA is TGTGCCAGCAGCTTAGCAGGGAACACTGAAGCTTTCTTT. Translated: CASSLAGNTEAFF.

The CDR3 is CASMVGNNEQFF. In nucleotides, the CDR3 is TGTGCCAGCATGGTAGGGAACAATGAGCAGTTCTTC. The chain links TRBV6-1 to TRBJ2-1, with D unresolved. The V end lost 7 bases, the J end lost 5 bases, and 9 bases lay between the germline ends. The germline V gene encodes CDR1 MNHNS and CDR2 SASEGT. The CDR3 loop spans 12 amino acids.

The CDR3 loop is CSGLAGGLGETQYF. CDR3 nucleotide sequence: TGCAGCGGCCTCGCAGGGGGCTTAGGAGAGACCCAGTACTTC. The chain employs TRBV29-1 and TRBJ2-5; 8 bases are shared with TRBD1. Germline values: CDR1 SQVTM, CDR2 ANQGSEA. V lost 7 bases and J lost 4; bases outside the gene matches: 11. The CDR3 runs 14 residues.

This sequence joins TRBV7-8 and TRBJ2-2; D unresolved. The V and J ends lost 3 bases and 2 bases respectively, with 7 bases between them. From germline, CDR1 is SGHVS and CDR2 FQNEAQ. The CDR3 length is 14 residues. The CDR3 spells CASSFRVNTGELFF. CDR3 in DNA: TGTGCCAGCAGCTTTAGGGTAAACACCGGGGAGCTGTTTTTT.

CDR3 sequence (DNA): TGTGCCAGCAGTTCGAGGATCCTATCCTACGAGCAGTACTTC. This gives the protein CASSSRILSYEQYF. The chain joins TRBV28 to TRBJ2-7; unclear D gene. Trimming removed 4 bases from V and 1 base from J, with 11 bases in between. The germline gives CDR1 MDHEN, CDR2 SYDVKM. CDR3 length equals 14 residues.

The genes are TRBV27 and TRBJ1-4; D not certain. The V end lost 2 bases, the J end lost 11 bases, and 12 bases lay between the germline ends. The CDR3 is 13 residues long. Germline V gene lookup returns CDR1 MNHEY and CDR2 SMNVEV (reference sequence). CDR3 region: CASSLIGSEKLFF. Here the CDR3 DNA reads TGTGCCAGCAGTTTAATCGGGTCGGAGAAACTGTTTTTT.

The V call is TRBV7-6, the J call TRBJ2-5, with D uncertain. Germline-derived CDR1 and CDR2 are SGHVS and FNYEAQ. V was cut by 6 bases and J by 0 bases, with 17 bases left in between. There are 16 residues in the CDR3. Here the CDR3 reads CASRPTTRSYQETQYF. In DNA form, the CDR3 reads TGTGCCAGCAGACCTACTACGAGATCGTACCAAGAGACCCAGTACTTC. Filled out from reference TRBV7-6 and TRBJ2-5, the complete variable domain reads GAGVSQSPRYKVTKRGQDVALRCDPISGHVSLYWYRQALGQGPEFLTYFNYEAQQDKSGLPNDRFSAERPEGSISTLTIQRTEQRDSAMYRCASRPTTRSYQETQYFGPGTRLLVL.

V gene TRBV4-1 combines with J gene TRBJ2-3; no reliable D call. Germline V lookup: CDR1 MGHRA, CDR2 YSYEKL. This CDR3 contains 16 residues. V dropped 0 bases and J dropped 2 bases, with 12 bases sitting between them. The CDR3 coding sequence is TGCGCCAGCAGCCAAGAAAGAGGTGTTGTCACAGATACGCAGTATTTT. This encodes CASSQERGVVTDTQYF.

CDR3 DNA: TGCGCCAGCAGCCAAGGAGCGGTCCCCTACAATGAGCAGTTCTTC. Translation gives CASSQGAVPYNEQFF. The chain recombines TRBV4-3 with TRBJ2-1, with D possibly matching TRBD2 (5 bases). Germline V gene data show CDR1 as LGHNA and CDR2 as YSLEER. There are 15 residues in the CDR3. V was trimmed by 1 base and J by 2 bases, leaving 9 bases between them.

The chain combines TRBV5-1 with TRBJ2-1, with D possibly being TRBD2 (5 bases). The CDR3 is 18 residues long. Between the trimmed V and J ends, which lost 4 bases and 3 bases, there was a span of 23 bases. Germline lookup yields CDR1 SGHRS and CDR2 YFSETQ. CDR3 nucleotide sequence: TGCGCCAGCAGCCCCTCAAAGAGCCGACTAACCATCTACAATGAGCAGTTCTTC. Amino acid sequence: CASSPSKSRLTIYNEQFF.

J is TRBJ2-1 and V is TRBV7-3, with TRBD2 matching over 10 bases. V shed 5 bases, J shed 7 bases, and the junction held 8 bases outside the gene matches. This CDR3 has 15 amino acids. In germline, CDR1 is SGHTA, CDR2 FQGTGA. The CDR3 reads CASSKLAGVSNEQFF. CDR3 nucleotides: TGTGCCAGCAGCAAGCTAGCGGGAGTGTCAAATGAGCAGTTCTTC. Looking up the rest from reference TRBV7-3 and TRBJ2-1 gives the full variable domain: GAGVSQTPSNKVTEKGKYVELRCDPISGHTALYWYRQSLGQGPEFLIYFQGTGAADDSGLPNDRFFAVRPEGSVSTLKIQRTERGDSAVYLCASSKLAGVSNEQFFGPGTRLTVL.

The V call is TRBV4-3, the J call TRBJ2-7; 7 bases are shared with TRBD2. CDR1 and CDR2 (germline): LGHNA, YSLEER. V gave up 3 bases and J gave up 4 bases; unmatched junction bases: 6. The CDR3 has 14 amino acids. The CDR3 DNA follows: TGCGCCAGCAGCCAGTATCGCGGGAGATACGAGCAGTACTTC. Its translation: CASSQYRGRYEQYF.

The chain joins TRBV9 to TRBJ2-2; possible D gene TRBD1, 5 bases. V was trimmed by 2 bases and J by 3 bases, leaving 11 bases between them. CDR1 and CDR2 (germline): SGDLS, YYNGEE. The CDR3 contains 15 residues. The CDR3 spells CASSVEAGHTGELFF. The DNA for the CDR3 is TGTGCCAGCAGCGTTGAGGCAGGGCACACCGGGGAGCTGTTTTTT.

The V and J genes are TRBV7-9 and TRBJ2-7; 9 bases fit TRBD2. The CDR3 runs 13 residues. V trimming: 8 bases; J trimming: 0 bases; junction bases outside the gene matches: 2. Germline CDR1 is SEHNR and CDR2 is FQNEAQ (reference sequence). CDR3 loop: CASLAGDSYEQYF. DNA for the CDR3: TGTGCCAGCTTAGCGGGAGACTCCTACGAGCAGTACTTC.

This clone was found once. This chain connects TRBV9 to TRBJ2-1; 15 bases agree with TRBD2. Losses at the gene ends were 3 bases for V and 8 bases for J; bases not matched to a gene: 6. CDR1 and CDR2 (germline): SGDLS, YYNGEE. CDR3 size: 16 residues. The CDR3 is CASSGGLAGGPYEQFF. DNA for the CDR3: TGTGCCAGCAGCGGAGGACTAGCGGGAGGGCCCTATGAGCAGTTCTTC.

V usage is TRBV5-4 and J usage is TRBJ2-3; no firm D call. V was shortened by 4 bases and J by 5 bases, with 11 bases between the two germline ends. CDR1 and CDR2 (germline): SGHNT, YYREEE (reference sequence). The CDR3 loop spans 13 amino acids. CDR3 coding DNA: TGTGCCAGCAGCACGCCAACGGGAGATACGCAGTATTTT. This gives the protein CASSTPTGDTQYF.

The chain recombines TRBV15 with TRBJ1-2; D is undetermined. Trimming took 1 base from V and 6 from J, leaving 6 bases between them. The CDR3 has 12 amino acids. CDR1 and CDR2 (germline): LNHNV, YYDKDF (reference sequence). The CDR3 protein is CATSRAGDGYTF. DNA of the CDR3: TGTGCCACCAGCAGAGCCGGGGATGGCTACACCTTC.